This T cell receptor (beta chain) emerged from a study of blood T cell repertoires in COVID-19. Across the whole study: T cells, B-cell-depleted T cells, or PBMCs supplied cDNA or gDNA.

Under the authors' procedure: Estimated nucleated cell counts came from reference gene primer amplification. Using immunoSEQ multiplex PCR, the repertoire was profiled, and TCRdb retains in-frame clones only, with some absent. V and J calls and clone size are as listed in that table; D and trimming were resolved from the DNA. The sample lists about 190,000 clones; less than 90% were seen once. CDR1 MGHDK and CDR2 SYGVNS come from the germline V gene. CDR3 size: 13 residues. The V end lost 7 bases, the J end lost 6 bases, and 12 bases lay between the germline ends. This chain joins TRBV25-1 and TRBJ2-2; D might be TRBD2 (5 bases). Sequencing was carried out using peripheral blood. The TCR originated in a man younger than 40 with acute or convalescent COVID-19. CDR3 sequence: CASMRAEAGELFF. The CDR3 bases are TGTGCCAGCATGAGGGCGGAGGCCGGGGAGCTGTTTTTT.